The text below deals with one T cell receptor beta chain. CDR3 length: 12 residues. CDR1 is DFQATT and CDR2 is SNEGSKA in the germline V gene (reference sequence). V was cut by 6 bases and J by 9 bases, with 15 bases left in between. After constant-region reverse-primer amplification, full-length variable regions underwent semi-nested PCR with Nested Universal Primer A. One entry per CDR3 protein results from TCRdb running MiXCR on the 5' RACE reads. The sample consists of several thousand distinct CDR3 sequences, roughly 60% of them appearing once. This TCR was sampled from a female donor with breast cancer. Source material: tumor-infiltrating memory CD4+ T cells sorted from the breast tumor. The subset: memory CD4+ T cells, CD4+CD45RO+CD25-. The chain combines TRBV20-1 with TRBJ2-4; D is perhaps TRBD1 or TRBD2 (6 bases each). CDR3 bases: TGCAGTGCCCCCGAGGGGGGAGCCATTCAGTACTTC. The encoded protein is CSAPEGGAIQYF.